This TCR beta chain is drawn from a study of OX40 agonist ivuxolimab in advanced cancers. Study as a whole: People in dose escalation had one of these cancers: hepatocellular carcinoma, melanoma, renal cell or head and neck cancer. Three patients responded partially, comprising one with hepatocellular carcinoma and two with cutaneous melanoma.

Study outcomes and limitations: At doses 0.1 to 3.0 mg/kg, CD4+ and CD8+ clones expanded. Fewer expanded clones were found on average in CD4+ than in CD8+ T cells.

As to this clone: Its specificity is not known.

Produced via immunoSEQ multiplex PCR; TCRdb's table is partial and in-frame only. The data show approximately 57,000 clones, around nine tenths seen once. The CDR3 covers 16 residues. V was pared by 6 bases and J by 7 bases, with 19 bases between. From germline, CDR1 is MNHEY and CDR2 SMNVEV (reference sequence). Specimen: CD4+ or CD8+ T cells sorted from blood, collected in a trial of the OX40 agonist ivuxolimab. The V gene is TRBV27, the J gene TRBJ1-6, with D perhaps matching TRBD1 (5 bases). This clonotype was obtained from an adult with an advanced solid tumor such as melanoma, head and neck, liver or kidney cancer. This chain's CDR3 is CASSPVVQGPNSPLHF. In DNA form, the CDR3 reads TGTGCCAGCAGCCCCGTCGTCCAGGGTCCAAATTCACCCCTCCACTTT.